This T cell receptor (beta chain) was obtained from a study of T cells in Graves' hyperthyroidism and ophthalmopathy. Study at large: Before treatment of any kind, peripheral blood was taken at initial diagnosis. Findings and caveats of the study: Using 13 V-J features, a model discriminated ophthalmopathy from stable hyperthyroidism.

A lack of ophthalmopathy progression within 18 months defined stable Graves' hyperthyroidism. Thyroid ultrasound, orbital computed tomography, clinical symptoms, and serum thyroxine and TRAb underpinned diagnoses. The germline V gene encodes CDR1 SNHLY and CDR2 FYNNEI. CDR3 size: 16 residues. Trimming cost V 4 bases and J 3 bases, with 18 bases left between them. Authors of the study amplified TCR beta CDR3 regions from RNA transcripts. The HTBI primer set drove a first-round RT-PCR of the TCR CDR3. TCRdb reanalysed the multiplex PCR reads using MiXCR and keeps one entry per CDR3 protein. The sample consists of hundreds of thousands of distinct CDR3 sequences, 12% to 15% of them appearing once. This clonotype came up many times. Its antigen remains unidentified.

This TCR derives from a woman younger than 35 with Graves' hyperthyroidism. The chain has TRBV2 and TRBJ1-2, with a weak D call TRBD1 (5 bases). The sequencing input was blood. For the CDR3, the DNA is TGTGCCAGCAGTGTAAGCCCCGGGGGGAGCTACTATGGCTACACCTTC. Translating it yields CASSVSPGGSYYGYTF.